These T cell receptor beta chains were read from a single sample in a study of blood T cells in healthy people across ages. One entry per CDR3 protein, called by TCRdb with MiXCR from the 5' RACE reads. The sample holds hundreds of thousands of distinct CDR3 sequences; about three fifths are singletons and the top ten take approximately 21%. The sample comprised blood. The receptors stem from a man aged 25 to 40 in good health. Each CDR3 is given with its conserved first and last residue. The order of the fields is J gene, D gene, V gene, clone size, CDR3 DNA, CDR3 protein. The D gene is left open where the match is weak. Clone size is shown for a subset of rows, as once, few, many or a class of expanded clone.

>TRBJ1-2|TRBD1|TRBV6-5|-
TGTGCCAGCAGTTATCTCCCCTTGAAAAATCAGGGGGCTCGGGGCTACACCTTC
CASSYLPLKNQGARGYTF
>TRBJ2-1|TRBD2|TRBV10-3|-
TGTGCCATCAGGACCGGGACTAGCGGGGCCGGCTCCCACAATGAGCAGTTCTTC
CAIRTGTSGAGSHNEQFF
>TRBJ1-2|-|TRBV7-2|-
TGTGCCAGCAGCTTGCCCACTAACTATGGCTACACCTTC
CASSLPTNYGYTF
>TRBJ2-7|-|TRBV12-3/TRBV12-4|few
TGTGCCAGCAGTTTTTACGAGTCCTACGAGCAGTACTTC
CASSFYESYEQYF
>TRBJ2-7|-|TRBV20-1|-
TGCAGTGCCTTGCCGGCTAGTTGGCTAACCTACGAGCAGTACTTC
CSALPASWLTYEQYF
>TRBJ2-3|-|TRBV6-1|-
TGTGCCAGCAGAGTAGGACGGACCGCAACAGATACGCAGTATTTT
CASRVGRTATDTQYF
>TRBJ2-5|TRBD2|TRBV28|-
TGTGCCAGCTCCCGACTAGCGGGAGACCTCCAAGAGACCCAGTACTTC
CASSRLAGDLQETQYF
>TRBJ2-7|-|TRBV4-2|few
TGTGCCAGCAGCCAAGATTGGAGGGACTGGGACGAGCAGTACTTC
CASSQDWRDWDEQYF
>TRBJ2-4|-|TRBV29-1|-
TGCAGCGGGCGGGATGGCAGACAGCAGTACTTC
CSGRDGRQQYF
>TRBJ2-7|-|TRBV12-3/TRBV12-4|-
TGTGCCAGCAGCCCAAGTTTGGGCAGGTCAGCCTACGAGCAGTACTTC
CASSPSLGRSAYEQYF
>TRBJ2-2|-|TRBV29-1|-
TGCAGCGTTGTCTTACGGGCTACCGGGAACACCGGGGAGCTGTTTTTT
CSVVLRATGNTGELFF
>TRBJ2-1|TRBD1|TRBV30|few
TGTGCCTGGAGTGAACAGGGGGCGATGGATGAGCAGTTCTTC
CAWSEQGAMDEQFF
>TRBJ2-1|-|TRBV5-1|many
TGCGCCAGCAGCTTGACGGATGAGCAGTTCTTC
CASSLTDEQFF
>TRBJ2-7|-|TRBV5-1|-
TGCGCCAGCAGCACGACCGGGACTGCGTCCTACGAGCAGTACTTC
CASSTTGTASYEQYF
>TRBJ2-5|TRBD2|TRBV11-2|-
TGTGCCAGCAGCCTTCAGGCGGGGGGGATGGAGACCCAGTACTTC
CASSLQAGGMETQYF
>TRBJ1-2|-|TRBV5-6|-
TGTGCCAGTCGACAGCGCACCTATGGCTACACCTTC
CASRQRTYGYTF